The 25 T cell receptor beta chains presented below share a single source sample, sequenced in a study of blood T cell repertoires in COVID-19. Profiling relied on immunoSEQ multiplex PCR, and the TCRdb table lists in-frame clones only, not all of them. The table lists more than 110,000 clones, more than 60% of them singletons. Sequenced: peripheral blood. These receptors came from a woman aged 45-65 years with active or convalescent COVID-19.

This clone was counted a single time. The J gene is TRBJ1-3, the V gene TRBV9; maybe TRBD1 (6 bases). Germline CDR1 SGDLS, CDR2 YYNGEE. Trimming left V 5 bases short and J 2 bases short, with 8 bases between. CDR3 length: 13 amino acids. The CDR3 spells CASRAGAGNTIYF. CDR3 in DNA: TGTGCCAGCAGAGCAGGGGCTGGAAACACCATATATTTT.

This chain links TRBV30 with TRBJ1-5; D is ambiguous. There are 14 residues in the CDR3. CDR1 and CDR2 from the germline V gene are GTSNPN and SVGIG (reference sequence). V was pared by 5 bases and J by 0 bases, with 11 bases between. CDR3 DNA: TGTGCCTGGTCACCTGGACTTAGCAATCAGCCCCAGCATTTT. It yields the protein CAWSPGLSNQPQHF.

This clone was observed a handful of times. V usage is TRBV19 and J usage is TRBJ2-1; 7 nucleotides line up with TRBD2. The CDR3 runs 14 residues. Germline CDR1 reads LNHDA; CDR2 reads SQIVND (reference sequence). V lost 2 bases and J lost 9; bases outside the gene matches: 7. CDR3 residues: CASSITAGVTEQFF. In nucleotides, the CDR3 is TGTGCCAGTAGTATAACGGCGGGAGTTACTGAGCAGTTCTTC.

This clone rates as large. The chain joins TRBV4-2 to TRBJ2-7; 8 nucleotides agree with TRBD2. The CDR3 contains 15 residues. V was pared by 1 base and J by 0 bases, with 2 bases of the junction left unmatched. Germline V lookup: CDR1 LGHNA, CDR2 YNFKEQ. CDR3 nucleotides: TGTGCCAGCAGCCAAGCTAGCGGGTACTCCTACGAGCAGTACTTC. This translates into CASSQASGYSYEQYF.

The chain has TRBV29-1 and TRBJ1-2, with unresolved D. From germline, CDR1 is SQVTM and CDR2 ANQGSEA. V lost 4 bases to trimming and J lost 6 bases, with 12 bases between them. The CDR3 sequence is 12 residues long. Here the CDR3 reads CSVVDNLNGYTF. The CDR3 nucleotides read TGCAGCGTTGTTGACAACTTAAATGGCTACACCTTC.

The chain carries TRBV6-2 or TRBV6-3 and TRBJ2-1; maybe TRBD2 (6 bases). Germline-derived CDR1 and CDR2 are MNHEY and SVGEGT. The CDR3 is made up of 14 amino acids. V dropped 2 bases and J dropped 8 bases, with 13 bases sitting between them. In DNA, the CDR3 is TGTGCCAGCAGTTACGGGACTGTTAATTATGAGCAGTTCTTC. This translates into CASSYGTVNYEQFF.

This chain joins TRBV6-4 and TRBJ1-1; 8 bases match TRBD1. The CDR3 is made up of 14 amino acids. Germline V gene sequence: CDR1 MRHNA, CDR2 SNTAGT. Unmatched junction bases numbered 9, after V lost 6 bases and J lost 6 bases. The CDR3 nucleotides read TGTGCCAGCAGAGTAAAGACAGGGGAGGCTGAAGCTTTCTTT. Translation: CASRVKTGEAEAFF.

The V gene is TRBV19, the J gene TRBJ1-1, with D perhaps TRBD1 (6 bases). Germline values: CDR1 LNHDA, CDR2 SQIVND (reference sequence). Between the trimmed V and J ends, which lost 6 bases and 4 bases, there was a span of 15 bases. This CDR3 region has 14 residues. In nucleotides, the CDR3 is TGTGCCAGTAGGGACGCGGGGGCGAGCACTGAAGCTTTCTTT. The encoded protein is CASRDAGASTEAFF.

This CDR3 is CASSVAVGSGNTIYF. CDR3 bases: TGTGCCAGCAGCGTTGCCGTCGGGTCTGGAAACACCATATATTTT. The chain has TRBV9 and TRBJ1-3, with no clear D. V lost 2 bases, J lost 1 base, and 10 bases lay in between. Per the germline V gene, CDR1 is SGDLS and CDR2 is YYNGEE. The CDR3 loop spans 15 amino acids.

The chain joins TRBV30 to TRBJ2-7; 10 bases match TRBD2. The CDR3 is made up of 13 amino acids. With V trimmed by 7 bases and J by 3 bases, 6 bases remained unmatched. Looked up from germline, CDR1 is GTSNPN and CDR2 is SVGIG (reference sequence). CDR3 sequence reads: CALTSGFYYEQYF. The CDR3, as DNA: TGTGCCTTGACTAGCGGGTTCTACTACGAGCAGTACTTC.

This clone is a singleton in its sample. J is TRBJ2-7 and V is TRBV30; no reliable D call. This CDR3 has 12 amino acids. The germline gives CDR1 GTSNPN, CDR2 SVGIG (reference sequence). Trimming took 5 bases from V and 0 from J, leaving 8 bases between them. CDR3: CAWGRSSYEQYF. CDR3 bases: TGTGCCTGGGGACGGAGCTCCTACGAGCAGTACTTC.

Written as DNA, the CDR3 is TGTGCCAGCTCTCGACTAGCGGGTACGCAGTATTTT. Encoded protein: CASSRLAGTQYF. The chain joins TRBV18 to TRBJ2-3; 10 nucleotides line up with TRBD2. V shed 6 bases, J shed 8 bases, and the junction held 2 bases outside the gene matches. The CDR3 totals 12 residues. Germline CDR1 KGHSH, CDR2 LQKENI.

CDR3 in amino acids: CASSFPRKDTQYF. CDR3 nucleotides: TGTGCCAGCAGCTTCCCCAGAAAGGATACGCAGTATTTT. J is TRBJ2-3 and V is TRBV11-2, with D unresolved. The ends were cut back, 3 bases at V and 6 bases at J, with 10 bases in the middle. CDR3 length equals 13 residues. Germline V gene sequence: CDR1 SGHAT, CDR2 FQNNGV. Full variable domain (outside the CDR3, taken from reference TRBV11-2 and TRBJ2-3): EAGVAQSPRYKIIEKRQSVAFWCNPISGHATLYWYQQILGQGPKLLIQFQNNGVVDDSQLPKDRFSAERLKGVDSTLKIQPAKLEDSAVYLCASSFPRKDTQYFGPGTRLTVL.

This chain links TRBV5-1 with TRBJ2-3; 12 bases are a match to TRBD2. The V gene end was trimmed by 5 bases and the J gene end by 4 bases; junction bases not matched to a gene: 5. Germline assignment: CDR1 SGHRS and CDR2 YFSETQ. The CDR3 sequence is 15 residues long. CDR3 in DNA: TGCGCCAGCAGGCCGGGACTAGCGGGCCCAGATACGCAGTATTTT. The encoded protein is CASRPGLAGPDTQYF.

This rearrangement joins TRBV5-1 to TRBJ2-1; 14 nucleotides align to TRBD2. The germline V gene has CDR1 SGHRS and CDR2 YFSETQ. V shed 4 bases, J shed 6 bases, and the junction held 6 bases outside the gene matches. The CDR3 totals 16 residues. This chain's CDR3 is CASSLKTSGGVNEQFF. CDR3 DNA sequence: TGCGCCAGCAGCCTTAAGACTAGCGGGGGGGTCAATGAGCAGTTCTTC. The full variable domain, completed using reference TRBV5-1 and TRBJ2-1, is KAGVTQTPRYLIKTRGQQVTLSCSPISGHRSVSWYQQTPGQGLQFLFEYFSETQRNKGNFPGRFSGRQFSNSRSEMNVSTLELGDSALYLCASSLKTSGGVNEQFFGPGTRLTVL.

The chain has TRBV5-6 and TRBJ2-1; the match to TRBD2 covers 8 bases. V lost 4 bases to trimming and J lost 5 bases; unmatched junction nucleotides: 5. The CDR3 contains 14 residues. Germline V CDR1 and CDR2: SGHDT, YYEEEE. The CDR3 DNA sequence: TGTGCCAGCAGCCAATACGGGAGGGACAATGAGCAGTTCTTC. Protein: CASSQYGRDNEQFF.

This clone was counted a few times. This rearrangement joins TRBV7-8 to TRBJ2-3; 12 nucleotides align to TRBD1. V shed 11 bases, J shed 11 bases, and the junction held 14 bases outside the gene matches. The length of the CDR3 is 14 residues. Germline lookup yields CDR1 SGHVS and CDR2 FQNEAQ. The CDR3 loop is CASNPGTGGSRQYF. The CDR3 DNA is TGTGCCTCCAATCCCGGGACAGGGGGCTCCAGGCAGTATTTT.

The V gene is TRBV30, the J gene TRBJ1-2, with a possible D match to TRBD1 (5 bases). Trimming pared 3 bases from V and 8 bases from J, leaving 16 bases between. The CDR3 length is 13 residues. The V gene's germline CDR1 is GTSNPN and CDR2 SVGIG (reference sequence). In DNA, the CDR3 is TGTGCCTGGAGCTCCTCAGGGATAGTCGGCTACACCTTC. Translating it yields CAWSSSGIVGYTF.

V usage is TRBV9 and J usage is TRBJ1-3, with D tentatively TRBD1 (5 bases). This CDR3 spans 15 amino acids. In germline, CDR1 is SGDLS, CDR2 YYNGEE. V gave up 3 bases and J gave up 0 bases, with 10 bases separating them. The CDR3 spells CASSETVYSGNTIYF. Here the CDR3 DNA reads TGTGCCAGCAGCGAGACAGTTTACTCTGGAAACACCATATATTTT.

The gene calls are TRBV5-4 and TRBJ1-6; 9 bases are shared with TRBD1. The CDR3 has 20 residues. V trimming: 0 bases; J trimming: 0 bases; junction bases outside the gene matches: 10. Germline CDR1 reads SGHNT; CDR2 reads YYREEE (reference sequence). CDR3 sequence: CASSLAGGQGTSSYNSPLHF. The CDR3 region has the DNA TGTGCCAGCAGCTTGGCCGGAGGACAGGGGACTAGCTCCTATAATTCACCCCTCCACTTT.

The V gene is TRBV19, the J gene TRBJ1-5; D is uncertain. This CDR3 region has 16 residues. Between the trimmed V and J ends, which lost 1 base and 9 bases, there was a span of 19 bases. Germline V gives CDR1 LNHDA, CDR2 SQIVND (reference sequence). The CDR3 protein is CASSIVLTSLPGPQHF. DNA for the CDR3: TGTGCCAGTAGTATAGTTTTGACCTCTCTTCCGGGGCCCCAGCATTTT.

CDR3 in amino acids: CASSDRDSGANVLTF. The CDR3 nucleotides read TGTGCCAGCAGTGACAGAGACTCTGGGGCCAACGTCCTGACTTTC. This sequence joins TRBV6-4 and TRBJ2-6; no clear D. Per the germline V gene, CDR1 is MRHNA and CDR2 is SNTAGT. V shed 2 bases and J shed 0 bases, with 5 bases lying between them. The CDR3 is 15 residues long.

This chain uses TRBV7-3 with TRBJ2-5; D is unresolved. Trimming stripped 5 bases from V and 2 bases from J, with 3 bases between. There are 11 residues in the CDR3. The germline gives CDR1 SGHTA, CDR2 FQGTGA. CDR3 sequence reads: CASSLQETQYF. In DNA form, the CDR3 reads TGTGCCAGCAGCCTACAAGAGACCCAGTACTTC.

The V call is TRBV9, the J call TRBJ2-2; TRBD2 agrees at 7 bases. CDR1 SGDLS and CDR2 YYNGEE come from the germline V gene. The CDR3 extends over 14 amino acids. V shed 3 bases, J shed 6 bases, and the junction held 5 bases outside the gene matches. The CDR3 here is CASSDSLAPGELFF. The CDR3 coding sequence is TGTGCCAGCAGCGATTCACTAGCGCCCGGGGAGCTGTTTTTT.

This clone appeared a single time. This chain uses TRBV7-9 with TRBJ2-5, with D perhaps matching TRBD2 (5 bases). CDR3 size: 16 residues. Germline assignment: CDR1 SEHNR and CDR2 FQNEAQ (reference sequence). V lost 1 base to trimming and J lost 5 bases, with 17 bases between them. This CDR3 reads CASSLGSSASWETQYF. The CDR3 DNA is TGTGCCAGCAGCTTAGGGAGCTCGGCTAGCTGGGAGACCCAGTACTTC. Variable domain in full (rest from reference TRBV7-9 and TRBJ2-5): DTGVSQNPRHKITKRGQNVTFRCDPISEHNRLYWYRQTLGQGPEFLTYFQNEAQLEKSRLLSDRFSAERPKGSFSTLEIQRTEQGDSAMYLCASSLGSSASWETQYFGPGTRLLVL.